Each of the 4 T cell receptor beta chains below was sequenced from the same sample in a study of a mutant IDH1 vaccine in newly diagnosed glioma (dated by TCRdb to the early 2020s). These receptors lack a known antigen. The time point label of this sample denotes: week 23, last vaccination. Each vaccine dose, consisting of 300 ug of a 20-mer mutant IDH1 peptide in Montanide, was administered subcutaneously with topical imiquimod. Receptor amplification or capture employed the immunoSEQ multiplex PCR assay. The table comes from immuneACCESS by way of TCRdb, which keeps in-frame sequences with V and J called. Part of the clones is missing from these tables; in studies checked, under half for an unresolved V gene and the rest for unknown reasons. The sample includes approximately 82,000 clones, with approximately 85% observed a single time. The ten top clones hold approximately 0.8% of the sample. This material consisted of PBMCs, taken from a glioma patient whose treatment included an IDH1 peptide vaccine. Receptors originate from a woman aged 45-60 years with glioma.

This clone was seen once. The V gene is TRBV28, the J gene TRBJ1-5, with D possibly TRBD1 on 5 matching bases. The length of the CDR3 is 16 residues. V was cut by 3 bases and J by 1 base, with 13 bases left in between. Per germline, CDR1 MDHEN and CDR2 SYDVKM. DNA for the CDR3: TGTGCCAGCAGTTTTGGGCAGGGTGGAAGCAATCAGCCCCAGCATTTT. It yields the protein CASSFGQGGSNQPQHF.

V usage is TRBV6-6 and J usage is TRBJ2-6; 8 bases fit TRBD1. This CDR3 contains 15 residues. V shed 6 bases, J shed 0 bases, and the junction held 1 base outside the gene matches. The V gene's germline CDR1 is MNHNY and CDR2 SVGAGI (reference sequence). This CDR3 is CASSTGGSGANVLTF. The CDR3 DNA reads as TGTGCCAGCAGCACAGGGGGCTCTGGGGCCAACGTCCTGACTTTC.

The chain recombines TRBV10-3 with TRBJ2-7; 8 bases line up with TRBD1. The junction had 11 bases not matched to a gene; V was cut back by 10 bases and J by 0 bases. The germline gives CDR1 ENHRY, CDR2 SYGVKD. This CDR3 contains 15 residues. The CDR3 region has the DNA TGTGCCACCAAAGAGGGACAGGTTAACTCCTACGAGCAGTACTTC. Its translation: CATKEGQVNSYEQYF.

This clone was recorded a few times. The J gene is TRBJ2-5, the V gene TRBV2; a possible D gene is TRBD2 (5 bases). The CDR3 consists of 15 residues. Germline CDR1 is SNHLY and CDR2 is FYNNEI. V was cut by 6 bases and J by 4 bases, with 18 bases left in between. CDR3 nucleotides: TGTGCCAGCAGGCCGAGCTTCAATGCGGGAGAGACCCAGTACTTC. Protein: CASRPSFNAGETQYF.